This T cell receptor beta chain was profiled in a study of cytotoxic CD8 clonotypes in ibrutinib-treated CLL. Study summary: An average of approximately 260,000 productive templates and approximately 91,000 productive rearrangements was obtained per sample.

As concerns this clone: Antigen specificity is unknown.

Repertoires were generated with immunoSEQ multiplex PCR, while TCRdb's copy carries only in-frame clones and drops some. The sample lists approximately 100,000 clones, about 53% occurring once. Study-wide findings and caveats: Public clonotypes showed up rarely, and on treatment they shrank or held steady. Pretreatment clonality was elevated relative to age-matched healthy donors and paralleled circulating CD8+ T-cell counts.

The sequence was collected from a human donor with chronic lymphocytic leukemia. The input for sequencing was PBMCs, taken after 24 months of ibrutinib treatment.

The CDR3 loop is CASSLGLAGGRTDTQYF. CDR3 nucleotides: TGTGCCAGCAGCTTAGGACTAGCGGGGGGTCGCACAGATACGCAGTATTTT. The chain employs TRBV13 and TRBJ2-3; 12 bases are shared with TRBD2. Unmatched junction bases numbered 2, after V lost 0 bases and J lost 1 base. CDR3 size: 17 residues. The V gene's germline CDR1 is PRHDT and CDR2 FYEKMQ (reference sequence).